This T cell receptor beta chain was sequenced for a study of persistence of HIV-infected CD4 T cells. Cells were stimulated with CMV-infected fibroblast lysates at approximately 10 ug/mL. Sorting of responding CD4+ T cells relied on upregulated CD40 ligand together with CD69. A note on this clone: Antigen unknown.

The libraries were made with immunoSEQ version 4 in survey mode. Profiled with immunoSEQ multiplex PCR; TCRdb holds only in-frame clones, not every one. The table includes under 15,000 clones, roughly 71% detected once. The CDR3 has 14 amino acids. From germline, CDR1 is LNHDA and CDR2 SQIVND (reference sequence). V lost 8 bases and J lost 2; bases outside the gene matches: 6. The sample here was CD4+ T cells sorted from PBMCs after approximately 19-hour stimulation, taken from a patient who received antiretroviral therapy. This chain joins TRBV19 and TRBJ2-3; 8 bases are shared with TRBD2. This receptor was identified in an adult man with HIV who was CMV-seropositive. The chain's CDR3 is CASQSGGNTDTQYF. CDR3 bases: TGTGCCAGTCAAAGCGGGGGAAACACAGATACGCAGTATTTT.